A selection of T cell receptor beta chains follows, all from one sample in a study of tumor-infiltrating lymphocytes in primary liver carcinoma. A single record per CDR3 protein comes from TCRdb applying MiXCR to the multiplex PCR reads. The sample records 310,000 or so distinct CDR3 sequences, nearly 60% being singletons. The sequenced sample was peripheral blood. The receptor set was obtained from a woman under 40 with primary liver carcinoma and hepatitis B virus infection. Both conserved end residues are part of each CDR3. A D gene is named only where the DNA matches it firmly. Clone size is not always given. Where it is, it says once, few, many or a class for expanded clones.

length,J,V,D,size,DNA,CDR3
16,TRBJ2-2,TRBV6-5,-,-,TGTGCCAGCAGTTACGGCAGTTTCGCGGACACCGGGGAGCTGTCTTTT,CASSYGSFADTGELSF
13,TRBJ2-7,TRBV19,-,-,TGTGCCAGTAGTATAGCTTACCCGGACGAGCAGTACTTC,CASSIAYPDEQYF
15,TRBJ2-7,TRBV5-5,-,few,TGTGCCAGCAGCTTGGCTACCGGTAGCTCCTACGAGCAGTACTTC,CASSLATGSSYEQYF
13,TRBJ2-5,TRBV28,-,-,TGTGCCAGCAGTTTACCCCAAATAGAGACCCAGTACTTC,CASSLPQIETQYF
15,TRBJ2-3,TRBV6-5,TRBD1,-,TGTGCCAGCAGTACGGGACAGACTAGCACAGATACGCAGTATTTT,CASSTGQTSTDTQYF
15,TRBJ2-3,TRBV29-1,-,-,TGCAGCGTTGAAAATGCGGACAGCCAGTCCGATATGCAGTATTTT,CSVENADSQSDMQYF
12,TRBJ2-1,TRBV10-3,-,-,TGTGCCATCAGGGACGCGGGCGGTGAGCAGTTCTTC,CAIRDAGGEQFF
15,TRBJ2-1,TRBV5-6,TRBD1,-,TGTGCCAGCCGTCTGCCGGGACAGAGATACAATGAGCAGTTCTTC,CASRLPGQRYNEQFF
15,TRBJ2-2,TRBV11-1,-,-,TGTGCCAGCAGCCCTCGTGACGGGAACACCGAGGAGCTGTTATTT,CASSPRDGNTEELLF
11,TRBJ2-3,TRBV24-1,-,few,TGTGCCACCAGTACAACAGATACGCAGTATTTT,CATSTTDTQYF
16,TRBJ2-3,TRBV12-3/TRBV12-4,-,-,TGTGCCAGCAGCTCCACGGTGGGGGGAACCACAGATACGCGGTATTTT,CASSSTVGGTTDTRYF
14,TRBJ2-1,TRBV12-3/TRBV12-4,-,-,TGTGCCAGCAGCAAATCACCCTCCTACAATGAGCAGTTCTTC,CASSKSPSYNEQFF
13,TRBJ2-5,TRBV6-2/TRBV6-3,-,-,TGTGCCAGCACGCGGATAGGACAAGAGACCCAGTACTTC,CASTRIGQETQYF
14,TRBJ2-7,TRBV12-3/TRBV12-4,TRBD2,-,TGTGCCAGCAGTCCTGGGACTAGCGTGAGTTTGTGGTACTTC,CASSPGTSVSLWYF
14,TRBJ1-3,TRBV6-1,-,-,TGTGCCAGCAGTGGGGACAACTCTGGAAACACCATATATTTT,CASSGDNSGNTIYF
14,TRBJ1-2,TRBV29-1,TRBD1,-,TGCAGCGTTGATGAGCCTGGGACAGGCTATGGCTACACCTTC,CSVDEPGTGYGYTF
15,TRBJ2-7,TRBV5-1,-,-,TGCGCCAGCAGCGTTCCCTCAGGCTACTCCTACGAGCAGTACTTC,CASSVPSGYSYEQYF
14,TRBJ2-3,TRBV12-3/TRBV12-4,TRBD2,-,TGTGTCAGCACGATTAGCGGGAGCACAGATACGCAGTATTTT,CVSTISGSTDTQYF
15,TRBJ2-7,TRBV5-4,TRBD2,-,TGTGCCAACAGCTTGTTTCTAGCGGGGAGGAACGAGCAGTACTTC,CANSLFLAGRNEQYF
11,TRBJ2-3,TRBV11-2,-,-,TGTGCCTGCAGCTTACTGTCCACGCAGTTTTTT,CACSLLSTQFF
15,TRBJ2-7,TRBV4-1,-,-,TGCGCCAGCAGTTACCAGGGGATATCCTCCTACGAGCAGTACTTC,CASSYQGISSYEQYF
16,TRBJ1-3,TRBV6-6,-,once,TGTGCCAGCAGTTCCTTAAGACCGGGAGACAGAAACACCATATATTTT,CASSSLRPGDRNTIYF
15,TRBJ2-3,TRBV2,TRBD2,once,TGTGCCAGCAGTGAACAGCGGGAGGGATGGAATACGCAGTATTTT,CASSEQREGWNTQYF
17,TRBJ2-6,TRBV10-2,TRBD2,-,TGCGCCAGCAGAGGGACTAGCGGTGACTATGGGGCCAACGTCCTGACTTTC,CASRGTSGDYGANVLTF
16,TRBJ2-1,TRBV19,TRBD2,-,TGTGCCAGTAGTACCGACCGGACTAGCGGCTACAATGAGCAGTTCTTC,CASSTDRTSGYNEQFF
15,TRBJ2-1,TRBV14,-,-,TGTGCCAGCAGCCAAGGTCCGAGCTCTTACAATGAGCAGTTCTTC,CASSQGPSSYNEQFF
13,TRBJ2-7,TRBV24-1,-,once,TGTGCCACCGCCTTCGGTTACGGTTACGAGCAGTACTTC,CATAFGYGYEQYF
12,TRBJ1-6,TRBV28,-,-,TGTGCCAGCTTCGTCCTTGGGTCACCCCTCCACTTT,CASFVLGSPLHF
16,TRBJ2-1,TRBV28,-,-,TGTGTCAGCAGTATGGGGTTGCGGGGCATATACAATGAGCAGTTCTTC,CVSSMGLRGIYNEQFF
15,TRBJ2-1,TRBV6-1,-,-,TGTGCCAGGCGTGAGGTCCCGAGATCCTACAATGAGCAGTTCTTC,CARREVPRSYNEQFF
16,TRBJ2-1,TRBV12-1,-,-,TGTGCCAGCAGCCCAGCGGGAGGGCCACTTAACAATGAGCAGTTCTTC,CASSPAGGPLNNEQFF
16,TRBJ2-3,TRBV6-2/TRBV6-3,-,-,TGTGCCACCCTCAAAGGATGGGATGGAAGCACAGATACGCAGTATTTT,CATLKGWDGSTDTQYF
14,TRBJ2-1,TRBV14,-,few,TGTGCCAGCAGCCAAGGGATAACTTACAATGAGCAGTTCTTC,CASSQGITYNEQFF
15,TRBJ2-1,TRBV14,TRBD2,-,TGTGCCAGCAGCTCGAAAGTAGCGGGACCCCATGAGCAGTTCTTC,CASSSKVAGPHEQFF
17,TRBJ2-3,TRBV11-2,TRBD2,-,TGTGCCAGCAGCTCTCCCGTGACTAGCGGGCAATTAGATACGCAGTATTTT,CASSSPVTSGQLDTQYF
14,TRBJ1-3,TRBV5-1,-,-,TGCGCCAGCAGCCCTAATGGAGGGATAAACACCATATATTTT,CASSPNGGINTIYF
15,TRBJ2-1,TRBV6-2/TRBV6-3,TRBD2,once,TGTGCCAGCAAAAAGCGGGAGGTCACAACCAATGACCAGTTCTTC,CASKKREVTTNDQFF
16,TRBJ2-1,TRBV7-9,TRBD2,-,TGTGCCAGCAGCCTTACAGGACTAGCGGGGACTCATGAGCAGTTCTTC,CASSLTGLAGTHEQFF
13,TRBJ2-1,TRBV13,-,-,TGTGCCAGCCTTGACCGGGGATACAATGAGCAGTTCTTC,CASLDRGYNEQFF
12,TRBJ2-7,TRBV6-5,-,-,TGTGCCAGCATGGGGGGAACCTACGAGCAGTGCTTC,CASMGGTYEQCF
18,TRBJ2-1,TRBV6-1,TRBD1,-,TGTGCCAGCAGTGAAGAGTCCGGGACAGAGCATGGGTATAATGAGCAGTTCTTC,CASSEESGTEHGYNEQFF
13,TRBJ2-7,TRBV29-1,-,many,TGCAGCGCCAGACAGGAGGGCTCCTACGAGCAGTACTTC,CSARQEGSYEQYF
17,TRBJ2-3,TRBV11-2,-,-,TGTGCCAACAGTGAGGGACTCATAGTCTATCTCACAGATACGCTGTATTTT,CANSEGLIVYLTDTLYF
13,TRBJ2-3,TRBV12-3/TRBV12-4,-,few,TGTGCCAGCAGTTTAATGCACACAGATACGCAGTATTTT,CASSLMHTDTQYF
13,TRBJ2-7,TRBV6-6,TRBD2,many,TGTGCCAGCAGTTACGCGGGGGACTACGAGCAGTACTTC,CASSYAGDYEQYF
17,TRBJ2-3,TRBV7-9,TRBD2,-,TGTGCCAGCAGCTTAGCCCCTCTAGCGGGAGGCGCAGATACGCAGTATTTT,CASSLAPLAGGADTQYF
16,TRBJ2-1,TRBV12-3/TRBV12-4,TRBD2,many,TGTGCCAGCAGAGGGACGGCTAGCGGGGACGACAATGAGCAGTTCTTC,CASRGTASGDDNEQFF
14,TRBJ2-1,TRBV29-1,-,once,TGCAGCGTTAGACACAGCAGCTCCTACAATGAGCATTTCTTC,CSVRHSSSYNEHFF
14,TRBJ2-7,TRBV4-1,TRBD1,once,TGCGCTAGCAGCCGCGGGACAGGGAACTACGAGCAGTACTTC,CASSRGTGNYEQYF
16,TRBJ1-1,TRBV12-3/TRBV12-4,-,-,TGTGCCAGCAGTTATGGGGGCAGTAGATCGAACACTGAAGCTTTCTTT,CASSYGGSRSNTEAFF
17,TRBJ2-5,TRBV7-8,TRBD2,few,TGTGCCAGCAGCTTAGGGGTGGGACTAGTGTACCAAGAGACCCAGTACTTC,CASSLGVGLVYQETQYF